The next 32 T cell receptor beta chains were all read from a single sample in a study of T cells in Graves' hyperthyroidism and ophthalmopathy. Regions amplified from RNA transcripts were the TCR beta CDR3 regions. First-round RT-PCR of the TCR CDR3 relied on the HTBI primer set. TCRdb called the multiplex PCR reads again in MiXCR, with one record for every CDR3 protein. The sample shows over 500,000 distinct CDR3 sequences, less than 15% of them seen only once. Sequenced sample: blood. All receptors come from a woman in her thirties or forties with Graves' hyperthyroidism.

Notes on this clonotype: Just one base apart from a much larger clone, this may be a read error. The genes are TRBV30 and TRBJ1-4; unclear D gene. The germline CDR1 and CDR2 sequences are GTSNPN and SVGIG (reference sequence). CDR3 length: 16 amino acids. In DNA form, the CDR3 reads TGTGCCTGGAGTGTCAAACTAGGGAAGGCTAATAAAAAACTGTTTTTT. Translated, it gives CAWSVKLGKANKKLFF.

This clonotype has only a few counts. The CDR3 nucleotides are TGTGCCAGCAGTGAAAATAGCCTTAGCAATCAGCCCCAGCATTTT. Translated, it gives CASSENSLSNQPQHF. The chain couples TRBV2 to TRBJ1-5; D is uncertain. The CDR3 contains 15 residues. V lost 2 bases and J lost 0, with 8 bases in between. Germline assignment: CDR1 SNHLY and CDR2 FYNNEI.

At least ten counts were recorded for this clonotype. V gene TRBV20-1 combines with J gene TRBJ2-7, with D unclear. Trimming cost V 4 bases and J 7 bases, with 11 bases left between them. Germline-derived CDR1 and CDR2 are DFQATT and SNEGSKA (reference sequence). The CDR3 is made up of 11 amino acids. The CDR3 region is CSANGPKEQYF. The CDR3 bases are TGCAGTGCTAATGGGCCCAAAGAGCAGTACTTC.

This clonotype was picked up many times. V gene TRBV30 combines with J gene TRBJ2-1; 12 positions match TRBD2. Germline CDR1 and CDR2: GTSNPN and SVGIG (reference sequence). Unmatched junction bases numbered 12, after V lost 2 bases and J lost 7 bases. This CDR3 is built from 17 residues. The DNA for the CDR3 is TGTGCCTGGAGTTCCCTCTCGACTAGCGGGAGAGAAAATGAGCAGTTCTTC. The encoded protein is CAWSSLSTSGRENEQFF.

This clonotype has a count of ten or more. This chain links TRBV28 with TRBJ2-2; 14 nucleotides agree with TRBD2. V was pared by 4 bases and J by 4 bases, with 17 bases of the junction left unmatched. This CDR3 has 21 amino acids. Germline V lookup: CDR1 MDHEN, CDR2 SYDVKM. In nucleotides, the CDR3 is TGTGCCAGCAGTTCACACGCCCTGAGACTAGCGGGAGGGGGGTTCACCGGGGAGCTGTTTTTT. Protein product: CASSSHALRLAGGGFTGELFF.

This chain links TRBV11-2 with TRBJ1-1; D is undetermined. The germline V and J ends were trimmed by 2 bases and 1 base, with 11 bases remaining between them. This CDR3 comprises 15 residues. CDR1 SGHAT and CDR2 FQNNGV come from the germline V gene. The CDR3 nucleotides read TGTGCCAGCAGCTTATCCCGGGTAGGGAACACTGAAGCTTTCTTT. This codes for CASSLSRVGNTEAFF.

This clonotype was counted a few times. The chain carries TRBV5-1 and TRBJ1-3; D gene unclear. From germline, CDR1 is SGHRS and CDR2 YFSETQ. V was cut by 2 bases and J by 0 bases, with 12 bases left in between. The CDR3 runs 16 residues. The CDR3 sequence is CASSLSGMSSGNTIYF. CDR3 nucleotide sequence: TGCGCCAGCAGCTTAAGTGGCATGAGCTCTGGAAACACCATATATTTT.

This clonotype was found many times. The chain is built from TRBV18 and TRBJ2-7; 8 bases match TRBD1. V dropped 8 bases and J dropped 2; count of bases not matched to a gene: 5. The CDR3 runs 13 residues. Germline assignment: CDR1 KGHSH and CDR2 LQKENI. The CDR3 loop is CASSPTGAYEQYF. CDR3 nucleotide sequence: TGTGCCAGCAGTCCGACAGGGGCCTACGAGCAGTACTTC.

This clonotype was observed a handful of times. The chain is built from TRBV19 and TRBJ2-3; D is undetermined. Trimming removed 4 bases from V and 2 bases from J, with 19 bases in between. This CDR3 has 17 residues. Germline assignment: CDR1 LNHDA and CDR2 SQIVND (reference sequence). CDR3 sequence reads: CASSTQLKKKFTDTQYF. Here the CDR3 DNA reads TGTGCCAGTAGTACCCAGCTGAAGAAGAAATTCACAGATACGCAGTATTTT.

This clonotype was detected ten times or more. The gene calls are TRBV13 and TRBJ2-5; TRBD2 is a possible D gene (6 bases). Trimming removed 5 bases from V and 0 bases from J, with 13 bases in between. The V gene's germline CDR1 is PRHDT and CDR2 FYEKMQ (reference sequence). The length of the CDR3 is 15 residues. CDR3 region: CASSRLGEDQETQYF. CDR3 sequence (DNA): TGTGCCAGCAGCCGACTCGGGGAGGACCAAGAGACCCAGTACTTC.

This clonotype was detected many times. V usage is TRBV28 and J usage is TRBJ2-3; D perhaps matches TRBD2 (5 bases). The CDR3 has 14 residues. In germline, CDR1 is MDHEN, CDR2 SYDVKM. V dropped 3 bases and J dropped 2 bases, with 9 bases sitting between them. The CDR3 nucleotides read TGTGCCAGCAGTTTTCGGGGATTCACAGATACGCAGTATTTT. It yields the protein CASSFRGFTDTQYF.

The chain combines TRBV7-8 with TRBJ2-7; 12 nucleotides agree with TRBD2. Losses at the gene ends were 3 bases for V and 6 bases for J; bases not matched to a gene: 6. The length of the CDR3 is 15 residues. Per germline, CDR1 SGHVS and CDR2 FQNEAQ. CDR3 DNA: TGTGCCAGCAGCTTGGCGACTAGCGGGAGTCCCGAGCAGTACTTC. Protein product: CASSLATSGSPEQYF.

The chain has TRBV6-6 and TRBJ2-3; TRBD1 matches 8 bases. Germline loops: CDR1 MNHNY, CDR2 SVGAGI (reference sequence). Trimming removed 2 bases from V and 7 bases from J; junction bases left unmatched: 11. The length of the CDR3 is 16 residues. CDR3 DNA: TGTGCCAGCAGTTACGGGTTGCCAGGGGGCGCAAATACGCAGTATTTT. This codes for CASSYGLPGGANTQYF.

Details on this clonotype: A much larger clone differs by one base, so this may be a read error. V and J are TRBV18 and TRBJ2-7; D is tentatively TRBD1 or TRBD2 (5 bases each). Germline V CDR1 and CDR2: KGHSH, LQKENI. There are 13 residues in the CDR3. CDR3 loop: CASSQDWGYERYF. CDR3 nucleotides: TGTGCCAGCTCACAGGACTGGGGCTACGAGCGGTACTTC.

This clonotype was counted at least ten times. The V call is TRBV7-9, the J call TRBJ2-5; 10 positions match TRBD1. CDR1 and CDR2 from the germline V gene are SEHNR and FQNEAQ (reference sequence). Unmatched junction bases numbered 2, after V lost 3 bases and J lost 4 bases. The CDR3 contains 14 residues. The CDR3 region is CASSFRTGGETQYF. DNA of the CDR3: TGTGCCAGCAGCTTTCGGACAGGGGGAGAGACCCAGTACTTC.

This clonotype was seen ten or more times. This chain joins TRBV12-3 or TRBV12-4 and TRBJ1-1; D might be TRBD1 (5 bases). The germline V and J ends were trimmed by 6 bases and 11 bases, with 16 bases remaining between them. CDR3 size: 12 residues. CDR3 bases: TGTGCCAGCAGCACATCAACGGGGCTTGCTTTCTTT. Translating gives CASSTSTGLAFF.

The rearrangement uses TRBV19 and TRBJ1-1, with a weak D call TRBD1 (5 bases). This CDR3 spans 14 amino acids. Trimming cost V 7 bases and J 3 bases, with 15 bases left between them. Per the germline V gene, CDR1 is LNHDA and CDR2 is SQIVND (reference sequence). CDR3 region: CASKDKIGDTEAFF. CDR3 nucleotides: TGTGCCAGTAAAGATAAAATAGGGGACACTGAAGCTTTCTTT.

This clonotype was counted a few times. The V and J genes are TRBV6-2 or TRBV6-3 and TRBJ2-4; D could derive from TRBD1 or TRBD2 (5 bases each). This CDR3 is 16 amino acids long. CDR1 and CDR2 from the germline V gene are MNHEY and SVGEGT. Trimming took 2 bases from V and 7 from J, leaving 18 bases between them. CDR3 bases: TGTGCCAGCAGTTACCGTCCACGGGACCCAAGGAACATTCAGTACTTC. This sequence encodes CASSYRPRDPRNIQYF.

This clonotype occurred many times. V gene TRBV18 combines with J gene TRBJ2-1, with 8 bases identical to TRBD1. This CDR3 has 15 amino acids. The germline V gene has CDR1 KGHSH and CDR2 LQKENI. The junction had 5 bases not matched to a gene; V was cut back by 2 bases and J by 5 bases. Here the CDR3 DNA reads TGTGCCAGCTCACCAGGGCAGGGGGCCCACAATGAGCAGTTCTTC. Amino acid sequence: CASSPGQGAHNEQFF.

This clonotype was counted only a few times. J is TRBJ2-7 and V is TRBV7-9; the D is unclear. V lost 3 bases and J 3 bases, leaving 9 bases between the germline ends. Germline V gives CDR1 SEHNR, CDR2 FQNEAQ (reference sequence). The CDR3 runs to 13 residues. Here the CDR3 DNA reads TGTGCCAGCAGCTTCGCCCAAGACTACGAGCAGTACTTC. Translated: CASSFAQDYEQYF. The variable domain in full, with the rest retrieved from reference TRBV7-9 and TRBJ2-7, is DTGVSQNPRHKITKRGQNVTFRCDPISEHNRLYWYRQTLGQGPEFLTYFQNEAQLEKSRLLSDRFSAERPKGSFSTLEIQRTEQGDSAMYLCASSFAQDYEQYFGPGTRLTVT.

This clonotype was found a few times. This rearrangement joins TRBV2 to TRBJ1-6, with D hard to call. Germline V gene sequence: CDR1 SNHLY, CDR2 FYNNEI. This CDR3 contains 15 residues. V was pared by 2 bases and J by 8 bases, with 13 bases between. In nucleotides, the CDR3 is TGTGCCAGCAGTGAAAGTTTTTTGGACGATTCACCCCTCCACTTT. Its protein product is CASSESFLDDSPLHF. Full variable domain (remainder filled in from reference TRBV2 and TRBJ1-6): EPEVTQTPSHQVTQMGQEVILRCVPISNHLYFYWYRQILGQKVEFLVSFYNNEISEKSEIFDDQFSVERPDGSNFTLKIRSTKLEDSAMYFCASSESFLDDSPLHFGNGTRLTVT.

This clonotype was seen ten or more times. For the CDR3, the DNA is TGTGCCAGCAGCCGGGACCCTTGGGGGACCCAGTACTTC. The encoded protein is CASSRDPWGTQYF. The J gene is TRBJ2-5, the V gene TRBV28; tentatively, D is TRBD1 or TRBD2 (5 bases each). The V gene's germline CDR1 is MDHEN and CDR2 SYDVKM. V was shortened by 6 bases and J by 7 bases, with 15 bases between the two germline ends. CDR3 size: 13 residues.

This clonotype appeared a few times. J is TRBJ2-5 and V is TRBV5-6, with 8 bases that match TRBD1. The CDR3 spans 14 residues. In germline, CDR1 is SGHDT, CDR2 YYEEEE. The ends lost 4 bases at V and 7 bases at J; junction bases unmatched: 9. CDR3 in amino acids: CASSAGQGLSTQYF. The CDR3 DNA follows: TGTGCCAGCAGCGCCGGACAGGGTCTATCGACCCAGTACTTC.

Points on this clonotype: A much more abundant neighbour one base away suggests this may be a read error. The chain employs TRBV7-9 and TRBJ2-1; 10 bases agree with TRBD2. Germline V gene lookup returns CDR1 SEHNR and CDR2 FQNEAQ (reference sequence). The CDR3 has 15 residues. DNA of the CDR3: TGTACCAGCAGCTCGCTAGCGGGGGCAAACAATGAGCAGTTCTTC. Protein sequence: CTSSSLAGANNEQFF.

This clonotype has a handful of counts. The chain uses TRBV6-4 and TRBJ2-7, with D possibly being TRBD2 (6 bases). This CDR3 contains 15 residues. Trimming cost V 2 bases and J 2 bases, with 13 bases left between them. Per germline, CDR1 MRHNA and CDR2 SNTAGT. CDR3 sequence: CASSDLSGSTYEQYF. CDR3 nucleotide sequence: TGTGCCAGCAGTGACCTTAGCGGAAGCACCTACGAGCAGTACTTC.

V usage is TRBV19 and J usage is TRBJ2-1; 7 nucleotides line up with TRBD2. This CDR3 comprises 18 residues. CDR1 and CDR2 from the germline V gene are LNHDA and SQIVND (reference sequence). After removal of 4 bases from V and 10 bases from J, the junction contained 22 bases not matched to a gene. The CDR3 sequence is CASSTAAARAGKVGEQFF. The CDR3 DNA reads TGTGCCAGTAGTACGGCGGCCGCACGAGCGGGAAAGGTCGGGGAGCAGTTCTTC. Complete variable domain (other parts from reference TRBV19 and TRBJ2-1): DGGITQSPKYLFRKEGQNVTLSCEQNLNHDAMYWYRQDPGQGLRLIYYSQIVNDFQKGDIAEGYSVSREKKESFPLTVTSAQKNPTAFYLCASSTAAARAGKVGEQFFGPGTRLTVL.

This clonotype occurred many times. The chain combines TRBV28 with TRBJ1-5, with 9 bases matching TRBD1. Per germline, CDR1 MDHEN and CDR2 SYDVKM. The CDR3 loop spans 14 amino acids. J was trimmed by 7 bases and V by 2 bases; bases with no gene match: 3. The CDR3 protein is CASSLRGQGQPQHF. CDR3 sequence (DNA): TGTGCCAGCAGTTTAAGGGGACAGGGCCAGCCCCAGCATTTT.

The CDR3 DNA is TGTGCCAGCAGTTACTTAGGACACTCTGGAAACACCATATATTTT. This encodes CASSYLGHSGNTIYF. The chain combines TRBV6-5 with TRBJ1-3; D may be TRBD1 (5 bases). CDR1 and CDR2 from the germline V gene are MNHEY and SVGAGI. The CDR3 covers 15 residues. Trimming took 1 base from V and 0 from J, leaving 7 bases between them.

V usage is TRBV6-1 and J usage is TRBJ2-2; a weak D match, TRBD2 (6 bases). The CDR3 has 16 residues. In germline, CDR1 is MNHNS, CDR2 SASEGT. The V end was cut by 4 bases, the J end by 1 base, with 13 bases between. The CDR3 loop reads CASSGLVGVNTGELFF. The DNA of the CDR3 is TGTGCCAGCAGTGGACTAGTGGGAGTGAACACCGGGGAGCTGTTTTTT.

This clonotype was counted many times. The V call is TRBV19, the J call TRBJ2-7, with 8 bases identical to TRBD2. This CDR3 is built from 15 residues. The germline CDR1 and CDR2 sequences are LNHDA and SQIVND (reference sequence). After removal of 7 bases from V and 6 bases from J, the junction contained 14 bases not matched to a gene. CDR3 region: CASTLAAGGFAEQYF. The DNA for the CDR3 is TGTGCCAGTACCCTGGCTGCGGGAGGTTTCGCCGAGCAGTACTTC.

This clonotype was recorded many times. This sequence joins TRBV12-3 or TRBV12-4 and TRBJ1-1, with D possibly matching TRBD1 (5 bases). CDR3 size: 11 residues. With 3 bases removed from V and 11 bases from J, the gap between germline ends came to 10 bases. The CDR3 DNA is TGTGCCAGCAGTTTGGGGGGTGGCGCTTTCTTT. This gives the protein CASSLGGGAFF.

This clonotype was seen ten or more times. J is TRBJ1-1 and V is TRBV30; D call uncertain. The germline CDR1 and CDR2 sequences are GTSNPN and SVGIG (reference sequence). The CDR3 spans 15 residues. With 0 bases removed from V and 1 base from J, the gap between germline ends came to 12 bases. CDR3 DNA sequence: TGTGCCTGGAGTGTACCTAACAGCGAGAACACTGAAGCTTTCTTT. Protein product: CAWSVPNSENTEAFF. The variable domain in full, with the rest retrieved from reference TRBV30 and TRBJ1-1, is SQTIHQWPATLVQPVGSPLSLECTVEGTSNPNLYWYRQAAGRGLQLLFYSVGIGQISSEVPQNLSASRPQDRQFILSSKKLLLSDSGFYLCAWSVPNSENTEAFFGQGTRLTVV.